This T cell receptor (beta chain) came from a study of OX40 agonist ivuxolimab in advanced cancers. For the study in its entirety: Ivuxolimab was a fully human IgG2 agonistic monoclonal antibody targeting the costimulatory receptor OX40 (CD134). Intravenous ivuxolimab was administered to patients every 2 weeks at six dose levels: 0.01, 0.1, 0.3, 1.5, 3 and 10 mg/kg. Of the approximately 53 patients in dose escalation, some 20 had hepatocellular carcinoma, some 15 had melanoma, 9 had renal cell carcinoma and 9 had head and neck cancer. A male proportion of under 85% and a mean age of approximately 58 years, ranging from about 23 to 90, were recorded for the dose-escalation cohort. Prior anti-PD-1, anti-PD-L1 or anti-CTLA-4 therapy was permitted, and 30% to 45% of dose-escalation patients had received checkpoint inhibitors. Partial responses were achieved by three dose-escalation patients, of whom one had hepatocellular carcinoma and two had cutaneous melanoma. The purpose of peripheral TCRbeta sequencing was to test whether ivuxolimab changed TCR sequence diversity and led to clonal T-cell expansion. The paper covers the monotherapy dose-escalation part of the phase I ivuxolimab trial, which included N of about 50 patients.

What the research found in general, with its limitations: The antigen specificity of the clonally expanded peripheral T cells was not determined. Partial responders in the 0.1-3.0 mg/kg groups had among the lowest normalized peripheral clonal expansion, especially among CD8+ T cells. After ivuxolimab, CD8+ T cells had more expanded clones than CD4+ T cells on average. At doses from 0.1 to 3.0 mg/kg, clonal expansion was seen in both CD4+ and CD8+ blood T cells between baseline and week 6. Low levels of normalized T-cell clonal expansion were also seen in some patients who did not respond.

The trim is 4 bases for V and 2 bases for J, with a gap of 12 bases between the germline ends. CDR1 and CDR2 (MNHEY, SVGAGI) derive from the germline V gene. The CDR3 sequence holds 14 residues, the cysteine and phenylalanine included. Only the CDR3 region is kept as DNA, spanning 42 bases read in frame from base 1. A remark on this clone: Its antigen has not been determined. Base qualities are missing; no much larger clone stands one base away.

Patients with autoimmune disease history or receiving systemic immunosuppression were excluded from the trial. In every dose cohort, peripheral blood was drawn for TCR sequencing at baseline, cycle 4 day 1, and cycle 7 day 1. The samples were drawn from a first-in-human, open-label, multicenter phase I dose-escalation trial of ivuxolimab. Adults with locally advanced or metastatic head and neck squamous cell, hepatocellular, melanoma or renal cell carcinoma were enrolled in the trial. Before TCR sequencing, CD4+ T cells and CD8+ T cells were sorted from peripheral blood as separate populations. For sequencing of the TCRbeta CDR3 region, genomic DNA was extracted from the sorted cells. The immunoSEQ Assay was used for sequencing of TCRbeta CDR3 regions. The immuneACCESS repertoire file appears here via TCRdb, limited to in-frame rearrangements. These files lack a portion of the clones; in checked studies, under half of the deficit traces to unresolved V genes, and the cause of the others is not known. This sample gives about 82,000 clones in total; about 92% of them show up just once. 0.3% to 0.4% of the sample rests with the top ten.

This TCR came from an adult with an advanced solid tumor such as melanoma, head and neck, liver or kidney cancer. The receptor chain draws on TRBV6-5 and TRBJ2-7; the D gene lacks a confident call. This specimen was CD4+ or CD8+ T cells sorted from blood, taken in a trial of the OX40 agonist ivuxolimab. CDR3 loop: CASSSLGPTYEQYF. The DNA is TGTGCCAGCAGTTCCCTCGGACCGACCTACGAGCAGTACTTC.